These 31 T cell receptor beta chains came from one sample sequenced in a study of T-cell memory formation after mild COVID-19. TCRdb re-derived calls from the 5' RACE reads in MiXCR, one entry per CDR3 protein. The profile shows 430,000 or so distinct CDR3 sequences, around 25% of them singletons. The sequenced sample consisted of PBMCs or a T cell subset sorted from them (not recorded which). The receptors come from an adult woman who had mild COVID-19 (a few samples of this study predate the infection). Cell type and time point are not known.

This clonotype was counted a few times. The chain couples TRBV20-1 to TRBJ1-1; D uncertain. CDR1 DFQATT and CDR2 SNEGSKA come from the germline V gene (reference sequence). Trimming took off 5 bases at V and 7 bases at J, with 14 bases between the two ends. This CDR3 contains 12 residues. The CDR3 bases are TGCAGTGCTTCGTATCTCGGAGTTGAAGCTTTCTTT. Its translation is CSASYLGVEAFF.

The rearrangement joins TRBV30 to TRBJ2-4; D is ambiguous. CDR1 GTSNPN and CDR2 SVGIG come from the germline V gene (reference sequence). V was pared by 2 bases and J by 8 bases, with 16 bases between. This CDR3 is built from 14 residues. CDR3 loop: CAWSPRTGWHIQYF. DNA for the CDR3: TGTGCCTGGAGTCCCAGGACGGGCTGGCACATTCAGTACTTC.

The rearrangement joins TRBV24-1 to TRBJ2-4; tentatively, D is TRBD1 (6 bases). With 7 bases removed from V and 4 bases from J, the gap between germline ends came to 7 bases. Germline-derived CDR1 and CDR2 are KGHDR and SFDVKD. The CDR3 runs to 12 residues. DNA of the CDR3: TGTGCCACCAGGGACAGTAAAAACATTCAGTACTTC. It specifies CATRDSKNIQYF.

The V call is TRBV7-3, the J call TRBJ2-1, with TRBD2 identical over 12 bases. Germline CDR1 is SGHTA and CDR2 is FQGTGA. The V segment lost 3 bases and the J segment 8 bases; nucleotides outside the gene matches: 8. The CDR3 length is 16 residues. The CDR3 DNA follows: TGTGCCAGCAGCTTTTCCGCTAGCGGGAGGGTCTATGAGCAGTTCTTC. It encodes CASSFSASGRVYEQFF.

The chain has TRBV5-1 and TRBJ2-2, with D possibly being TRBD2 (6 bases). The CDR3 loop spans 15 amino acids. The germline gives CDR1 SGHRS, CDR2 YFSETQ. Trimming shortened V by 4 bases and J by 2 bases, and 12 bases separated the two germline ends. The CDR3 nucleotides read TGCGCCAGCAGCCCGACTAGTCCTAACACCGGGGAGCTGTTTTTT. This gives the protein CASSPTSPNTGELFF.

This clonotype was seen more than once but under ten times. The chain carries TRBV7-3 and TRBJ1-1, with D uncertain. The germline V gene encodes CDR1 SGHTA and CDR2 FQGTGA. This CDR3 has 15 residues. With 5 bases removed from V and 1 base from J, the gap between germline ends came to 14 bases. The CDR3: CASSPHPGGNTEAFF. The CDR3 coding sequence is TGTGCCAGCAGCCCCCACCCAGGTGGGAACACTGAAGCTTTCTTT.

A few counts support this clonotype. V and J are TRBV24-1 and TRBJ1-5; D gene ambiguous. V lost 6 bases to trimming and J lost 3 bases, with 11 bases between them. This CDR3 contains 14 residues. Germline V gene data show CDR1 as KGHDR and CDR2 as SFDVKD. CDR3 sequence: CATSSGLINQPQHF. The CDR3 DNA follows: TGTGCCACCAGTAGTGGACTTATCAATCAGCCCCAGCATTTT.

This clonotype has just a few counts. V is TRBV4-2 and J is TRBJ2-1; D unresolved. The CDR3 is 16 amino acids. Germline V gene data show CDR1 as LGHNA and CDR2 as YNFKEQ. Trimming pared 0 bases from V and 0 bases from J, leaving 9 bases between. The CDR3 is CASSQDLDRSYNEQFF. The CDR3 bases are TGTGCCAGCAGCCAAGATCTTGACCGCTCCTACAATGAGCAGTTCTTC.

This clonotype was picked up a small number of times. This rearrangement joins TRBV20-1 to TRBJ2-3, with 7 bases identical to TRBD2. This CDR3 has 15 amino acids. Looked up from germline, CDR1 is DFQATT and CDR2 is SNEGSKA (reference sequence). V lost 3 bases, J lost 3 bases, and 9 bases stayed unmatched. CDR3 sequence reads: CSARTAGTSTDTQYF. The CDR3 DNA sequence: TGCAGTGCTAGGACAGCGGGAACCAGTACAGATACGCAGTATTTT.

The chain has TRBV9 and TRBJ1-4; a weak D match, TRBD1 (5 bases). In germline, CDR1 is SGDLS, CDR2 YYNGEE. V gave up 3 bases and J gave up 5 bases, with 14 bases separating them. This CDR3 has 15 residues. In DNA, the CDR3 is TGTGCCAGCAGCGCATCCGGGACTCCGAATGAAAAACTGTTTTTT. This gives the protein CASSASGTPNEKLFF.

J is TRBJ2-3 and V is TRBV29-1, with 11 bases lining up with TRBD2. Unmatched junction bases numbered 7, after V lost 3 bases and J lost 2 bases. The CDR3 consists of 16 residues. Germline V lookup: CDR1 SQVTM, CDR2 ANQGSEA. The CDR3 DNA reads TGCAGCGTTGAGGGAGGGACTAGCGGCTACACAGATACGCAGTATTTT. Protein product: CSVEGGTSGYTDTQYF.

There are a few counts of this clonotype. The chain uses TRBV9 and TRBJ1-6, with D unresolved. Germline CDR1 is SGDLS and CDR2 is YYNGEE. The V gene lost 4 bases and the J gene lost 3 bases, with 14 bases spanning the gap. The CDR3 is 16 residues long. CDR3 residues: CASSPRAADYNSPLHF. The CDR3 DNA sequence: TGTGCCAGCAGCCCGAGGGCAGCCGACTATAATTCACCCCTCCACTTT.

The gene calls are TRBV3-1 and TRBJ2-3; D is possibly TRBD1 (6 bases). The germline V gene has CDR1 LGHDT and CDR2 YNNKEL (reference sequence). The CDR3 consists of 15 residues. The ends were cut back, 0 bases at V and 5 bases at J, with 12 bases in the middle. The CDR3 is CASSQEAGELDTQYF. CDR3 DNA sequence: TGTGCCAGCAGCCAAGAGGCAGGGGAGCTAGATACGCAGTATTTT.

This clonotype has just a few counts. The rearrangement uses TRBV5-1 and TRBJ2-2; unclear D gene. CDR1 and CDR2 from the germline V gene are SGHRS and YFSETQ. Trimming stripped 0 bases from V and 4 bases from J, with 10 bases between. The CDR3 is 15 residues long. The CDR3 nucleotides read TGCGCCAGCAGCTTGGTGGCAGGAACCACCGGGGAGCTGTTTTTT. Translated: CASSLVAGTTGELFF.

The chain carries TRBV11-2 and TRBJ2-3; D is ambiguous. V was trimmed by 0 bases and J by 1 base, leaving 17 bases between them. The CDR3 covers 18 residues. Germline V gene lookup returns CDR1 SGHAT and CDR2 FQNNGV. The CDR3 nucleotides are TGTGCCAGCAGCTTAGACCGGACCGGTCTCATCCGCACAGATACGCAGTATTTT. It specifies CASSLDRTGLIRTDTQYF.

The V gene is TRBV4-2, the J gene TRBJ2-3; a weak D match, TRBD2 (5 bases). The CDR3 length is 14 residues. Germline V lookup: CDR1 LGHNA, CDR2 YNFKEQ. V was pared by 0 bases and J by 6 bases, with 10 bases between. This CDR3 is CASSQDGSKDTQYF. The CDR3 bases are TGTGCCAGCAGCCAAGATGGGAGCAAGGATACGCAGTATTTT.

The genes are TRBV4-2 and TRBJ1-3; TRBD1 matches at 9 bases. CDR3 length: 17 amino acids. With 5 bases clipped from V and 1 base from J, the junction kept 9 bases outside the gene matches. CDR1 is LGHNA and CDR2 is YNFKEQ in the germline V gene. The CDR3 DNA reads as TGTGCCAGCAGCTTCATGGAGGGGACAGGGTCTGGAAACACCATATATTTT. Encoded protein: CASSFMEGTGSGNTIYF.

This chain joins TRBV3-1 and TRBJ2-1; D might be TRBD2 (6 bases). The CDR3 covers 15 residues. The germline gives CDR1 LGHDT, CDR2 YNNKEL (reference sequence). V was shortened by 3 bases and J by 7 bases, with 16 bases between the two germline ends. The DNA for the CDR3 is TGTGCCAGCAGCCAGGGACTCCAGAGTGTGAATGAGCAGTTCTTC. Translating gives CASSQGLQSVNEQFF.

This clonotype was found a few times. The chain employs TRBV5-1 and TRBJ2-1; D not resolved. The V end lost 4 bases, the J end lost 6 bases, and 11 bases lay between the germline ends. Germline V CDR1 and CDR2: SGHRS, YFSETQ. This CDR3 has 13 amino acids. The CDR3 region is CASSAYTGNEQFF. CDR3 sequence (DNA): TGCGCCAGCAGCGCGTATACGGGCAATGAGCAGTTCTTC.

The gene calls are TRBV29-1 and TRBJ2-7, with TRBD2 matching over 9 bases. Germline lookup yields CDR1 SQVTM and CDR2 ANQGSEA. V trimming: 7 bases; J trimming: 0 bases; junction bases outside the gene matches: 10. This CDR3 is built from 15 residues. CDR3: CSAGQGSGGSYEQYF. The CDR3, as DNA: TGCAGCGCCGGCCAGGGTAGCGGGGGCTCCTACGAGCAGTACTTC.

The rearrangement links TRBV19 to TRBJ2-7; D unresolved. Trimming cost V 8 bases and J 7 bases, with 15 bases left between them. This CDR3 region has 12 residues. Germline CDR1 reads LNHDA; CDR2 reads SQIVND (reference sequence). The CDR3 sequence is CASADGRLEQYF. The CDR3 DNA follows: TGTGCCAGTGCCGATGGTCGTCTTGAGCAGTACTTC.

This clonotype was seen ten or more times. This rearrangement joins TRBV12-3 or TRBV12-4 to TRBJ2-3; TRBD2 aligns across 13 bases. The junction had 7 bases not matched to a gene; V was cut back by 7 bases and J by 3 bases. This CDR3 is 16 amino acids long. The CDR3 DNA follows: TGTGCCAGCACCCCCACTAGCGGGGGGGGAACAGATACGCAGTATTTT. Translating gives CASTPTSGGGTDTQYF.

The chain employs TRBV3-1 and TRBJ1-6; TRBD1 is a possible D gene (6 bases). The CDR3 runs 14 residues. Trimming cost V 4 bases and J 7 bases, with 11 bases left between them. The germline V gene has CDR1 LGHDT and CDR2 YNNKEL (reference sequence). The CDR3 bases are TGTGCCAGCAGCCTCGGACAGACAAATTCACCCCTCCACTTT. It codes for CASSLGQTNSPLHF.

V and J are TRBV6-1 and TRBJ2-1; TRBD2 aligns across 9 bases. The CDR3 runs to 15 residues. V dropped 4 bases and J dropped 8; count of bases not matched to a gene: 9. Germline CDR1 is MNHNS and CDR2 is SASEGT. CDR3 DNA sequence: TGTGCCAGCAGTGTAGTTGCGGGGGGGCTGGATGAGCAGTTCTTC. This encodes CASSVVAGGLDEQFF.

The chain carries TRBV4-3 and TRBJ2-3; either TRBD1 or TRBD2 may supply D (5 bases each). V lost 0 bases and J 2 bases, leaving 12 bases between the germline ends. The CDR3 is 16 residues long. Germline CDR1 reads LGHNA; CDR2 reads YSLEER. The CDR3 coding sequence is TGCGCCAGCAGCCAAGATCTGAGGGGACCCACAGATACGCAGTATTTT. This sequence encodes CASSQDLRGPTDTQYF.

In this sample, this clonotype turned up a few times. V is TRBV4-1 and J is TRBJ1-5; D perhaps matches TRBD1 (5 bases). Germline-derived CDR1 and CDR2 are MGHRA and YSYEKL. The CDR3 spans 14 residues. V was shortened by 6 bases and J by 5 bases, with 14 bases between the two germline ends. The CDR3: CASRNGGGYQPQHF. As DNA, the CDR3 is TGCGCCAGCAGGAACGGTGGGGGTTATCAGCCCCAGCATTTT.

This clonotype was picked up a small number of times. The chain carries TRBV30 and TRBJ1-5; no definite D call. Trimming took 2 bases from V and 5 from J, leaving 10 bases between them. This CDR3 contains 13 residues. CDR1 is GTSNPN and CDR2 is SVGIG in the germline V gene (reference sequence). CDR3: CAWSLAGYQPQHF. In DNA form, the CDR3 reads TGTGCCTGGAGTCTGGCAGGCTATCAGCCCCAGCATTTT.

J is TRBJ2-1 and V is TRBV6-5, with 12 bases lining up with TRBD2. The ends lost 5 bases at V and 2 bases at J; junction bases unmatched: 4. Germline V gene sequence: CDR1 MNHEY, CDR2 SVGAGI. The CDR3 is made up of 16 amino acids. The CDR3 nucleotides read TGTGCCAGCAGTCACCGACTAGCGGGGGCCTACAATGAGCAGTTCTTC. It encodes CASSHRLAGAYNEQFF.

This clonotype was seen only a few times. The gene calls are TRBV7-2 and TRBJ2-1, with 11 bases matching TRBD2. CDR1 and CDR2 from the germline V gene are SGHTA and FQGNSA. The ends lost 0 bases at V and 0 bases at J; junction bases unmatched: 4. The CDR3 covers 18 residues. CDR3 residues: CASSLAGTSGLSYNEQFF. The CDR3 DNA follows: TGTGCCAGCAGCTTAGCGGGGACTAGCGGTCTCTCCTACAATGAGCAGTTCTTC.

The chain employs TRBV10-3 and TRBJ2-7, with D perhaps TRBD2 (6 bases). Germline CDR1 is ENHRY and CDR2 is SYGVKD. Trimming shortened V by 10 bases and J by 2 bases, and 18 bases separated the two germline ends. The CDR3 spans 14 residues. The chain's CDR3 is CATVSGIEAYEQYF. DNA for the CDR3: TGTGCCACCGTTAGCGGCATTGAGGCCTACGAGCAGTACTTC.

This clonotype was counted at least ten times. This chain uses TRBV5-1 with TRBJ2-5; D is uncertain. The CDR3 length is 15 residues. Germline V gene sequence: CDR1 SGHRS, CDR2 YFSETQ. V lost 4 bases and J lost 5, with 18 bases in between. The CDR3 DNA sequence: TGCGCCAGCAGCACGACCGCTACCCCGGAGGAGACCCAGTACTTC. This gives the protein CASSTTATPEETQYF.